The TCR beta chain described here comes from a study of shared clonotypes between healthy human individuals. About the research overall: Ranging from 18 to 49 in age, donors were two women and a few men. Study-level points and caveats: Clonotypes shared by all four donors outscored non-shared clonotypes in generation probability.

About this clone: Its target is unknown. Other DNA sequences in the sample encode the same CDR3.

CDR1 is SGDLS, CDR2 YYNGEE, per germline. The CDR3 extends over 15 amino acids. With V trimmed by 0 bases and J by 5 bases, 2 bases remained unmatched. Libraries were prepared by immunoSEQ multiplex PCR; TCRdb keeps only in-frame clonotypes and omits some of them. This sample has about 2,200,000 clones; about 92% occur once, and the top ten carry about 1.8%. The naive CD8 population came from CD45RO-negative cells selected for CCR7, without terminally differentiated effector memory CD45RA+ cells. Donors had no recently reported acute infections or vaccinations and were HIV-negative. The chain uses TRBV9 and TRBJ2-1; 10 bases align to TRBD1. This sequence originates from a man younger than 30 in good health. Some clones in this sample may be carry-over from other donors' samples. Sequenced: naive CD8+ T cells from PBMCs. The CDR3 DNA sequence: TGTGCCAGCAGCGTAGCAGGGACAGGGGACAATGAGCAGTTCTTC. This codes for CASSVAGTGDNEQFF.